The 16 T cell receptor beta chains below come from one sample, sequenced in a study of blood T cell repertoires in COVID-19. Assay used: immunoSEQ multiplex PCR; TCRdb lists only in-frame clones, some missing. This sample has over 250,000 clones, with 89% found just once. Sequenced sample: peripheral blood. All receptors come from a man in his fifties with acute or convalescent COVID-19.

The chain is built from TRBV6-5 and TRBJ1-5; D perhaps matches TRBD1 (5 bases). The CDR3 length is 13 residues. V dropped 5 bases and J dropped 4 bases, with 9 bases sitting between them. Germline loops: CDR1 MNHEY, CDR2 SVGAGI. CDR3 DNA sequence: TGTGCCAGCAGTAGGACATGGAATCAGCCCCAGCATTTT. This codes for CASSRTWNQPQHF.

The chain carries TRBV20-1 and TRBJ2-3, with TRBD1 as a possible D gene (6 bases). V was clipped by 2 bases and J by 9 bases, with 9 bases between them. The germline CDR1 and CDR2 sequences are DFQATT and SNEGSKA (reference sequence). The CDR3 extends over 11 amino acids. The CDR3 DNA is TGCAGTGCTAGAACAGGGCCCACGCAGTATTTT. It yields the protein CSARTGPTQYF.

The rearrangement uses TRBV6-1 and TRBJ1-1; 8 positions match TRBD1. The CDR3 is 14 amino acids. The V gene's germline CDR1 is MNHNS and CDR2 SASEGT. The V and J ends lost 5 bases and 1 base, in that order; junction bases with no gene match: 3. The CDR3 region is CASSSTGANTEAFF. As DNA, the CDR3 is TGTGCCAGCAGTTCGACAGGGGCGAACACTGAAGCTTTCTTT.

This clone was counted at least ten times. The chain has TRBV5-1 and TRBJ2-5, with 9 positions matching TRBD2. J lost 3 bases, V lost 1 base, and 4 bases had no gene match. CDR3 length equals 15 residues. Germline-derived CDR1 and CDR2 are SGHRS and YFSETQ. CDR3 protein: CASSLTVAGEETQYF. The CDR3 DNA follows: TGCGCCAGCAGCTTGACAGTAGCGGGGGAAGAGACCCAGTACTTC.

This chain connects TRBV4-1 to TRBJ2-2, with 14 positions matching TRBD2. In germline, CDR1 is MGHRA, CDR2 YSYEKL. The CDR3 has 20 residues. The V segment lost 1 base and the J segment 3 bases; nucleotides outside the gene matches: 10. In DNA form, the CDR3 reads TGCGCCAGCAGCCAAGCTTCCTCGGGACTAGCGGGGGAGTACACCGGGGAGCTGTTTTTT. Its protein product is CASSQASSGLAGEYTGELFF.

V gene TRBV7-3 combines with J gene TRBJ2-1; a weak D match, TRBD1 (5 bases). V lost 5 bases and J lost 9, with 17 bases in between. CDR1 and CDR2 (germline): SGHTA, FQGTGA. The CDR3 is 14 amino acids. The CDR3 protein is CASSLGQPAGEQFF. CDR3 coding DNA: TGTGCCAGCAGCCTCGGACAACCGGCCGGTGAGCAGTTCTTC.

A few counts support this clone. This chain connects TRBV19 to TRBJ2-1, with 8 positions matching TRBD1. The V gene's germline CDR1 is LNHDA and CDR2 SQIVND (reference sequence). The CDR3 sequence is 16 residues long. J gave up 6 bases and V 2 bases, and 9 bases lay outside the gene matches. CDR3 protein: CASSINRDRPFNEQFF. The CDR3 nucleotides are TGTGCCAGTAGTATAAACCGGGACAGGCCCTTCAATGAGCAGTTCTTC.

The chain has TRBV4-1 and TRBJ1-5; no clear D. Trimming took off 4 bases at V and 2 bases at J, with 12 bases between the two ends. Germline loops: CDR1 MGHRA, CDR2 YSYEKL. The CDR3 extends over 15 amino acids. This chain's CDR3 is CASSPGREGNQPQHF. CDR3 nucleotides: TGCGCCAGCAGCCCTGGCCGGGAGGGCAATCAGCCCCAGCATTTT.

This chain links TRBV11-1 with TRBJ2-1; tentatively, D is TRBD1 (6 bases). Trimming took 10 bases from V and 8 from J, leaving 15 bases between them. CDR3 length equals 12 residues. Germline values: CDR1 SGHAT, CDR2 FQDESV (reference sequence). The CDR3 reads CATQDQGHEQFF. The CDR3 region has the DNA TGTGCCACCCAAGATCAGGGGCATGAGCAGTTCTTC. The variable domain in full, completed from reference TRBV11-1 and TRBJ2-1, reads EAEVAQSPRYKITEKSQAVAFWCDPISGHATLYWYRQILGQGPELLVQFQDESVVDDSQLPKDRFSAERLKGVDSTLKIQPAELGDSAMYLCATQDQGHEQFFGPGTRLTVL.

This chain links TRBV6-5 with TRBJ1-2, with D tentatively TRBD1 (5 bases). This CDR3 has 13 amino acids. Germline CDR1 reads MNHEY; CDR2 reads SVGAGI. Trimming took 6 bases from V and 2 from J, leaving 10 bases between them. Here the CDR3 reads CASRQGTNYGYTF. CDR3 sequence (DNA): TGTGCCAGCAGGCAGGGTACCAACTATGGCTACACCTTC.

This rearrangement joins TRBV2 to TRBJ2-5; 7 positions agree with TRBD2. CDR3 length: 15 residues. V trimming: 1 base; J trimming: 2 bases; junction bases outside the gene matches: 4. The germline V gene encodes CDR1 SNHLY and CDR2 FYNNEI. CDR3 in DNA: TGTGCCAGCAGTGAAGAGAGCGGGGAACAAGAGACCCAGTACTTC. It translates to CASSEESGEQETQYF.

This clone was picked up many times. The J gene is TRBJ2-7, the V gene TRBV11-2; 10 bases map to TRBD2. This CDR3 region has 15 residues. From germline, CDR1 is SGHAT and CDR2 FQNNGV. V lost 2 bases, J lost 7 bases, and 8 bases stayed unmatched. CDR3 amino acids: CASSLRTSGIMEQYF. The CDR3 DNA reads as TGTGCCAGCAGCTTACGGACTAGCGGTATTATGGAGCAGTACTTC.

Comments on this clone: This CDR3 is also generated by other DNA sequences in the sample. J is TRBJ1-1 and V is TRBV3-1 (or the pseudogene TRBV3-2); D is undetermined. V gave up 1 base and J gave up 8 bases, with 14 bases separating them. CDR1 is LGHDT, CDR2 YNNKEL, per germline (reference sequence). This CDR3 is 14 amino acids long. CDR3 sequence (DNA): TGTGCCAGCAGCCAAGCCGGCGGCCGGAGCGAAGCTTTCTTT. Residues: CASSQAGGRSEAFF.

The chain carries TRBV6-5 and TRBJ1-4; 8 bases match TRBD1. Germline V gives CDR1 MNHEY, CDR2 SVGAGI. The CDR3 covers 14 residues. The V gene end was trimmed by 6 bases and the J gene end by 7 bases; junction bases not matched to a gene: 7. The CDR3 region is CASSWDRSCEKLFF. The CDR3 bases are TGTGCCAGCAGCTGGGACAGGTCGTGTGAAAAACTGTTTTTT.

The genes are TRBV27 and TRBJ1-6, with D maybe TRBD1 (5 bases). The CDR3 loop spans 16 amino acids. V dropped 5 bases and J dropped 8 bases, with 19 bases sitting between them. CDR1 MNHEY and CDR2 SMNVEV come from the germline V gene (reference sequence). Here the CDR3 reads CASSLAGLGVDSPLHF. The CDR3 DNA reads as TGTGCCAGCAGTCTTGCGGGGCTGGGGGTGGATTCACCCCTCCACTTT.

V usage is TRBV7-6 and J usage is TRBJ2-2; D is uncertain. The CDR3 has 13 residues. The V and J ends lost 5 bases and 7 bases respectively, with 11 bases between them. CDR1 SGHVS and CDR2 FNYEAQ come from the germline V gene. CDR3 amino acids: CASSPPTGGELFF. The DNA of the CDR3 is TGTGCCAGCAGCCCTCCCACCGGCGGGGAGCTGTTTTTT. Full variable domain (missing parts from reference TRBV7-6 and TRBJ2-2): GAGVSQSPRYKVTKRGQDVALRCDPISGHVSLYWYRQALGQGPEFLTYFNYEAQQDKSGLPNDRFSAERPEGSISTLTIQRTEQRDSAMYRCASSPPTGGELFFGEGSRLTVL.